A selection of T cell receptor beta chains follows, all from one sample in a study of shared clonotypes between healthy human individuals. Some clones are missing from TCRdb's copy, which holds only in-frame ones; the method was immunoSEQ multiplex PCR. The sample includes roughly 2.2 million clones, 80% to 95% seen only once; the top ten take 0.37%. The sequencing sample was made of naive CD4+ T cells from PBMCs. The receptors here all came from a man younger than 35 in good health. Some clones in this sample may be carry-over from other donors' samples. Both conserved end residues are part of each CDR3. Each record gives: clone size, D gene, J gene, V gene, CDR3 DNA, CDR3 protein. A D gene is named only where the DNA matches it firmly. Part of the rows lack a size; the others show once, few, many or a class for expanded clones.

clone_size: NA; d_call: TRBD1; j_call: TRBJ1-1; v_call: TRBV10-1; cdr3_nt: TGCGCCAGCAGATCGACAGGGGACAACACTGAAGCTTTCTTT; cdr3_aa: CASRSTGDNTEAFF
clone_size: NA; d_call: NA; j_call: TRBJ1-5; v_call: TRBV9; cdr3_nt: TGTGCCAGCAGCGGAGGCGGGGGCCGTCAGCCCCAGCATTTT; cdr3_aa: CASSGGGGRQPQHF
clone_size: NA; d_call: TRBD2; j_call: TRBJ2-1; v_call: TRBV7-2; cdr3_nt: TGTGCCAGCTCCCTTAGGCGCCTAGCGGGAAAGGATGAGCAGTTCTTC; cdr3_aa: CASSLRRLAGKDEQFF
clone_size: NA; d_call: TRBD2; j_call: TRBJ2-5; v_call: TRBV27; cdr3_nt: TGTGCCAGCAGTCCACGGCGGACTAGCGGGAGGGAAGGGCAAGAGACCCAGTACTTC; cdr3_aa: CASSPRRTSGREGQETQYF
clone_size: NA; d_call: NA; j_call: TRBJ1-1; v_call: TRBV5-1; cdr3_nt: TGCGCCAGCAGCTTGTTATCCGTGGGCTTGAGCACTGAAGCTTTCTTT; cdr3_aa: CASSLLSVGLSTEAFF
clone_size: once; d_call: NA; j_call: TRBJ2-1; v_call: TRBV2; cdr3_nt: TGTGCCAGCAGGAGGACTGGCTCCTACAATGAGCAGTTCTTC; cdr3_aa: CASRRTGSYNEQFF
clone_size: NA; d_call: NA; j_call: TRBJ2-3; v_call: TRBV11-2; cdr3_nt: TGTGCCAGCAGCTTAGGAAACGGCCCTCATTCCGGAGATACGCAGTATTTT; cdr3_aa: CASSLGNGPHSGDTQYF
clone_size: once; d_call: NA; j_call: TRBJ2-1; v_call: TRBV9; cdr3_nt: TGTGCCAGCAGCCTCAGGGACCGGAATGAGCAGTTCTTC; cdr3_aa: CASSLRDRNEQFF
clone_size: NA; d_call: NA; j_call: TRBJ2-5; v_call: TRBV5-1; cdr3_nt: TGCGCCAGCAGCCAACAGGGAACCTTCCAAGAGACCCAGTACTTC; cdr3_aa: CASSQQGTFQETQYF
clone_size: NA; d_call: TRBD1; j_call: TRBJ2-7; v_call: TRBV15; cdr3_nt: TGTGCCACCAGCATACTCCGGGACAGCCCCTACGAGCAGTACTTC; cdr3_aa: CATSILRDSPYEQYF
clone_size: NA; d_call: TRBD2; j_call: TRBJ2-1; v_call: TRBV5-1; cdr3_nt: TGCGCCAGCAGCTGGGGACTAGCGTTCTACAATGAGCAGTTCTTC; cdr3_aa: CASSWGLAFYNEQFF
clone_size: NA; d_call: NA; j_call: TRBJ2-7; v_call: TRBV19; cdr3_nt: TGTGCCAGTCGAGTATCGGGGCCGAGCTCCTACGAGCAGTACTTC; cdr3_aa: CASRVSGPSSYEQYF
clone_size: NA; d_call: TRBD2; j_call: TRBJ2-3; v_call: TRBV5-1; cdr3_nt: TGCGCCAGCACCCCAGGAGTAGCGGGAGGTGGAGATACGCAGTATTTT; cdr3_aa: CASTPGVAGGGDTQYF
clone_size: NA; d_call: NA; j_call: TRBJ1-4; v_call: TRBV5-1; cdr3_nt: TGCGCCAGCAGCTTTGGGACGGGGGGGCAAAAACTGTTTTTT; cdr3_aa: CASSFGTGGQKLFF
clone_size: NA; d_call: TRBD1; j_call: TRBJ1-1; v_call: TRBV18; cdr3_nt: TGTGCCAGCTCACCGACAGGGGCGGGGATGAACACTGAAGCTTTCTTT; cdr3_aa: CASSPTGAGMNTEAFF
clone_size: NA; d_call: TRBD1; j_call: TRBJ2-7; v_call: TRBV6-5; cdr3_nt: TGTGCCAGCAGTCAAACAGGGGGAATCTCCTACGAGCAGTACTTC; cdr3_aa: CASSQTGGISYEQYF
clone_size: NA; d_call: NA; j_call: TRBJ2-3; v_call: TRBV18; cdr3_nt: TGTGCCAGCTCACCACGCTCCGGGGGAAGCACAGATACGCAGTATTTT; cdr3_aa: CASSPRSGGSTDTQYF
clone_size: NA; d_call: TRBD1; j_call: TRBJ2-7; v_call: TRBV18; cdr3_nt: TGTGCCAGCTCACCAGCCGGACAGGGATCCTACGAGCAGTACTTC; cdr3_aa: CASSPAGQGSYEQYF
clone_size: NA; d_call: NA; j_call: TRBJ1-5; v_call: TRBV7-3; cdr3_nt: TGTGCCAGCAGCATTAAGATGGGGGCTCAGCCCCAGCATTTT; cdr3_aa: CASSIKMGAQPQHF
clone_size: NA; d_call: NA; j_call: TRBJ2-6; v_call: TRBV18; cdr3_nt: TGTGCCAGCTCACCAGGGCAGGGAGCTTCTGGGGCCAACGTCCTGACTTTC; cdr3_aa: CASSPGQGASGANVLTF
clone_size: NA; d_call: NA; j_call: TRBJ2-7; v_call: TRBV28; cdr3_nt: TGTGCCAGCAGTCTAACAGGGATTAGCTCCTACGAGCAGTACTTC; cdr3_aa: CASSLTGISSYEQYF
clone_size: NA; d_call: NA; j_call: TRBJ2-1; v_call: TRBV9; cdr3_nt: TGTGCCAGCAGCGTAACTGGGAGCTCCTACAATGAGCAGTTCTTC; cdr3_aa: CASSVTGSSYNEQFF
clone_size: NA; d_call: NA; j_call: TRBJ1-3; v_call: TRBV19; cdr3_nt: TGTGCCAGTAGTACGTACAGGGCTGGTTCTGGAAACACCATATATTTT; cdr3_aa: CASSTYRAGSGNTIYF
clone_size: NA; d_call: NA; j_call: TRBJ1-2; v_call: TRBV6-5; cdr3_nt: TGTGCCAGCAGACAGTTCTATGGCTACACCTTC; cdr3_aa: CASRQFYGYTF
clone_size: once; d_call: NA; j_call: TRBJ1-5; v_call: TRBV28; cdr3_nt: TGTGCCAGCAGTTTTGACAATCAGCCCCAGCATTTT; cdr3_aa: CASSFDNQPQHF
clone_size: NA; d_call: TRBD1; j_call: TRBJ2-7; v_call: TRBV6-5; cdr3_nt: TGTGCCAGCAGTGACCGGGACAGGGTATACGAGCAGTACTTC; cdr3_aa: CASSDRDRVYEQYF
clone_size: NA; d_call: NA; j_call: TRBJ2-4; v_call: TRBV5-4; cdr3_nt: TGTGCCAGCAACAAGGGTGGGGTGAACATTCAGTACTTC; cdr3_aa: CASNKGGVNIQYF
clone_size: NA; d_call: TRBD1; j_call: TRBJ2-1; v_call: TRBV29-1; cdr3_nt: TGCAGCGAGAAAGGGGGCGATGAGCAGTTCTTC; cdr3_aa: CSEKGGDEQFF
clone_size: NA; d_call: TRBD1; j_call: TRBJ1-2; v_call: TRBV5-1; cdr3_nt: TGCGCCAGCAGCTTTCCGGCAGGGGGCAGAGGCTACACCTTC; cdr3_aa: CASSFPAGGRGYTF
clone_size: NA; d_call: NA; j_call: TRBJ1-1; v_call: TRBV7-8; cdr3_nt: TGTGCCAGCAGCTTTGCGGGGGGGAACACTGAAGCTTTCTTT; cdr3_aa: CASSFAGGNTEAFF
clone_size: NA; d_call: NA; j_call: TRBJ2-2; v_call: TRBV5-1; cdr3_nt: TGCGCCAGCAGCCTCACAGCAGGGGAGACCGGGGAGCTGTTTTTT; cdr3_aa: CASSLTAGETGELFF
clone_size: NA; d_call: NA; j_call: TRBJ1-5; v_call: TRBV6-1; cdr3_nt: TGTGCCAGCAGTGTAGACCAGGGGCAGCCCCAGCATTTT; cdr3_aa: CASSVDQGQPQHF
clone_size: NA; d_call: TRBD1; j_call: TRBJ2-7; v_call: TRBV2; cdr3_nt: TGTGCCAGCAGTACACAGGGGACGGGCTACGAGCAGTACTTC; cdr3_aa: CASSTQGTGYEQYF
clone_size: once; d_call: NA; j_call: TRBJ2-3; v_call: TRBV2; cdr3_nt: TGTGCCAGCAGCAGGACCGGGAGTGGGACAGATACGCAGTATTTT; cdr3_aa: CASSRTGSGTDTQYF
clone_size: NA; d_call: TRBD1; j_call: TRBJ2-7; v_call: TRBV7-6; cdr3_nt: TGTGCCAGCAGCAAAGGACAGGTAACCTACGAGCAGTACTTC; cdr3_aa: CASSKGQVTYEQYF
clone_size: NA; d_call: NA; j_call: TRBJ2-3; v_call: TRBV7-2; cdr3_nt: TGTGCCAGCAGCTTGACTCGGGACCCAGGCACAGATACGCAGTATTTT; cdr3_aa: CASSLTRDPGTDTQYF
clone_size: NA; d_call: NA; j_call: TRBJ2-7; v_call: TRBV27; cdr3_nt: TGTGCCAGCAGTTTCCGGGACGAGCAGTACTTC; cdr3_aa: CASSFRDEQYF
clone_size: NA; d_call: TRBD2; j_call: TRBJ2-7; v_call: TRBV7-9; cdr3_nt: TGTGCCAGCAGCTTATTGGGAGGGGTCTACGAGCAGTACTTC; cdr3_aa: CASSLLGGVYEQYF
clone_size: NA; d_call: NA; j_call: TRBJ2-5; v_call: TRBV5-1; cdr3_nt: TGCGCCAGCAGAGTAGGTTCGGAAGAGACCCAGTACTTC; cdr3_aa: CASRVGSEETQYF
clone_size: NA; d_call: TRBD2; j_call: TRBJ2-4; v_call: TRBV28; cdr3_nt: TGTGCCAGCAGTATTACTAGCGGGAGGGGGGGTAACATTCAGTACTTC; cdr3_aa: CASSITSGRGGNIQYF
clone_size: NA; d_call: NA; j_call: TRBJ2-7; v_call: TRBV19; cdr3_nt: TGTGCCAGTAGTGAACAGGGCTACGAGCAGTACTTC; cdr3_aa: CASSEQGYEQYF
clone_size: NA; d_call: NA; j_call: TRBJ2-2; v_call: TRBV9; cdr3_nt: TGTGCCAGCAGCGTAGGGGCCAACACCGGGGAGCTGTTTTTT; cdr3_aa: CASSVGANTGELFF
clone_size: NA; d_call: TRBD1; j_call: TRBJ2-7; v_call: TRBV2; cdr3_nt: TGTGCCAGCAGGAAAGACAGGGGCGGAACCTACGAGCAGTACTTC; cdr3_aa: CASRKDRGGTYEQYF
clone_size: NA; d_call: NA; j_call: TRBJ1-4; v_call: TRBV5-1; cdr3_nt: TGCGCCAGCAGCTCGAGTTTCGTCGGGGGGCCCAATGAAAAACTGTTTTTT; cdr3_aa: CASSSSFVGGPNEKLFF
clone_size: NA; d_call: TRBD1; j_call: TRBJ1-1; v_call: TRBV6-6; cdr3_nt: TGTGCCAGCAGTGGACAGGGGAGGAACACTGAAGCTTTCTTT; cdr3_aa: CASSGQGRNTEAFF
clone_size: NA; d_call: TRBD2; j_call: TRBJ2-6; v_call: TRBV4-2; cdr3_nt: TGTGCCAGCAGCCTCGGGGGGGGGCCGTCTTCTGGGGCCAACGTCCTGACTTTC; cdr3_aa: CASSLGGGPSSGANVLTF
clone_size: once; d_call: NA; j_call: TRBJ2-7; v_call: TRBV14; cdr3_nt: TGTGCCAGCAGCCAAGTGAGGAATGCCTACGAGCAGTACTTC; cdr3_aa: CASSQVRNAYEQYF
clone_size: NA; d_call: NA; j_call: TRBJ2-7; v_call: TRBV5-1; cdr3_nt: TGCGCCAGCAGCCCCGGTCCGGGGAGCTCCTACGAGCAGTACTTC; cdr3_aa: CASSPGPGSSYEQYF
clone_size: NA; d_call: TRBD2; j_call: TRBJ2-3; v_call: TRBV7-2; cdr3_nt: TGTGCCAGCAGCTTATTCGCTAGCGGGAGCAGCACAGATACGCAGTATTTT; cdr3_aa: CASSLFASGSSTDTQYF
clone_size: NA; d_call: TRBD1; j_call: TRBJ2-7; v_call: TRBV6-1; cdr3_nt: TGTGCCAGCAAGGAGGGGACAGGGGGCGAGCAGTACTTC; cdr3_aa: CASKEGTGGEQYF